This T cell receptor (beta chain) was sequenced for a study of T cell responses to AZD1222 COVID-19 vaccine. Across the study: Analysis merged second doses at about 4 or about 12 weeks.

The count of this clone is one. Its cognate antigen is unknown. Measured with immunoSEQ multiplex PCR; TCRdb has only the in-frame clones, and not every one. The sample carries 100,000 to 150,000 clones, 75% to 95% recorded once. V lost 4 bases, J lost 6 bases, and 0 bases stayed unmatched. Germline V gives CDR1 SNHLY, CDR2 FYNNEI. The CDR3 has 13 amino acids. Study-wide findings and caveats: Reports say nearly half of spike-specific TCRs go after unmutated variant regions.

This receptor was taken from an adult in good health. The chain links TRBV2 to TRBJ1-5; 10 nucleotides match TRBD1. Material: peripheral blood, obtained on day 0 of AZD1222 vaccination. The CDR3 coding sequence is TGTGCCAGCAGTGGGGACAGGGGTCAGCCCCAGCATTTT. Encoded protein: CASSGDRGQPQHF.